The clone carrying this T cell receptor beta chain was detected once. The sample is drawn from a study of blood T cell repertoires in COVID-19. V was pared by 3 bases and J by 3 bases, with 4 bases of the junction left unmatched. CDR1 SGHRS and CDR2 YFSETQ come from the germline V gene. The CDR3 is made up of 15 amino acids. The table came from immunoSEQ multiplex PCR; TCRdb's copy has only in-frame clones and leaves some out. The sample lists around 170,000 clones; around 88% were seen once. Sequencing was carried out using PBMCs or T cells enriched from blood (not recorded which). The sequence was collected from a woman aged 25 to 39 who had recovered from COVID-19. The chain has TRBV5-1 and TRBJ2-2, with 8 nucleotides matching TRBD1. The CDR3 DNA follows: TGCGCCAGCAGCTGGTCAGGGGGCGACACCGGGGAGCTGTTTTTT. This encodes CASSWSGGDTGELFF.